This T cell receptor beta chain was captured in a study of OX40 agonist ivuxolimab in advanced cancers. Study-level findings and limits: Among some nonresponders, normalized T-cell clonal expansion was also low.

Assay used: immunoSEQ multiplex PCR; TCRdb lists only in-frame clones, some missing. The top ten hold roughly 5.2% of the sample, which has 75,000 to 100,000 clones, about 80% seen once. CDR1 SNHLY and CDR2 FYNNEI come from the germline V gene. V dropped 3 bases and J dropped 10; count of bases not matched to a gene: 7. This CDR3 spans 13 amino acids. Only a few counts were recorded for this clone. What it recognizes is unknown. The starting material was CD4+ or CD8+ T cells sorted from blood, obtained in a trial of the OX40 agonist ivuxolimab. The rearrangement links TRBV2 to TRBJ2-3, with 7 nucleotides matching TRBD1. This TCR was sampled from an adult with an advanced solid tumor such as melanoma, head and neck, liver or kidney cancer. CDR3 sequence: CASSDPDRAAQYF. The CDR3 region has the DNA TGTGCCAGCAGTGACCCAGACAGGGCGGCGCAGTATTTT.